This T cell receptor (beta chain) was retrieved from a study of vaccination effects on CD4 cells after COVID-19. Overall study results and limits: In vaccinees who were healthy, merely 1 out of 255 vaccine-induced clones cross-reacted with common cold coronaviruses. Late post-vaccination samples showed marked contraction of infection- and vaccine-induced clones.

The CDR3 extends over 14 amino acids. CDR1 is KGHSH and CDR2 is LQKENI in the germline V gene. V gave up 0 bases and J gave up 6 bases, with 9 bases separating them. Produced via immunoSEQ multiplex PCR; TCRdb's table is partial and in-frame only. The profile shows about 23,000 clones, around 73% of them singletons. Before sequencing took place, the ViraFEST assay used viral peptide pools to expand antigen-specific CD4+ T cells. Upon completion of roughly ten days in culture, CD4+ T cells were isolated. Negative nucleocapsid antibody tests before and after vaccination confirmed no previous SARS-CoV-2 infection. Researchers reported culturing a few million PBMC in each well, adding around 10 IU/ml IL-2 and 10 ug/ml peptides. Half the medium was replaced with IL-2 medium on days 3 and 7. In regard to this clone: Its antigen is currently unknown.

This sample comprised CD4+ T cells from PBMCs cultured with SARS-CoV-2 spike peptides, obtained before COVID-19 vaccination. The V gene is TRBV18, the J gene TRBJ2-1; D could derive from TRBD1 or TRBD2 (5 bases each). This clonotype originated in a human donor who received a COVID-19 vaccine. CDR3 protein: CASSPPQGVNEQFF. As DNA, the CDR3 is TGTGCCAGCTCACCACCTCAGGGAGTCAATGAGCAGTTCTTC.